This TCR beta chain came from a study of Graves' ophthalmopathy and Graves' hyperthyroidism. Study results and caveats: Most expanded thyroid clonotypes above 0.001 frequency also appeared in blood. Stable hyperthyroidism and ophthalmopathy were told apart by a 13-signature model, which achieved approximately 87% sensitivity and approximately 82% specificity.

To note about this clonotype: The antigen is not known.

RNA transcripts served as template for amplifying TCR beta CDR3 sequences. First-round RT-PCR employed HTBI primers, with a second-round multiplex PCR after it. TCRdb recomputed calls from the multiplex PCR reads with MiXCR, one row per CDR3 protein. The repertoire has a few hundred thousand distinct CDR3 sequences, 35% to 45% of them found once; the top ten carry roughly 4.5%. Patients in the hyperthyroidism group, adults aged 18 to 65, were newly diagnosed, under 2 months' duration. Diagnosis used clinical symptoms, serum thyroxine, TRAb, thyroid ultrasound and orbital computed tomography. The CDR3 is 15 residues long. Between the trimmed V and J ends, which lost 3 bases and 0 bases, there was a span of 10 bases. The germline gives CDR1 SGHDT, CDR2 YYEEEE.

The specimen sequenced was peripheral blood or thyroid tissue (not recorded which). The genes are TRBV5-6 and TRBJ1-3; tentative D call: TRBD1 (5 bases). The sequence was obtained from an adult man with Graves' hyperthyroidism. The CDR3 loop is CASSSLQDSGNTIYF. The CDR3 region has the DNA TGTGCCAGCAGCTCCCTACAGGACTCTGGAAACACCATATATTTT. Full variable domain (missing parts from reference TRBV5-6 and TRBJ1-3): DAGVTQSPTHLIKTRGQQVTLRCSPKSGHDTVSWYQQALGQGPQFIFQYYEEEERQRGNFPDRFSGHQFPNYSSELNVNALLLGDSALYLCASSSLQDSGNTIYFGEGSWLTVV.